This T cell receptor beta chain is from a study of cytomegalovirus exposure and HLA in healthy donors. Study-level points and caveats: Reports showed the classifier diagnosing cytomegalovirus status with high specificity and sensitivity. The CMV antigen specificity of a few CMV-associated chains was confirmed through in vitro analysis.

Details on this clone: Its matching antigen is unknown.

Profiling relied on immunoSEQ multiplex PCR, and the TCRdb table lists in-frame clones only, not all of them. The sample lists about 140,000 clones; approximately 87% were seen once. V shed 5 bases and J 1 base; nucleotides not matched to a gene: 9. From germline, CDR1 is SEHNR and CDR2 FQNEAQ (reference sequence). CDR3 length: 16 residues. This sequence originates from a man aged 18-30 years in good health and CMV-seronegative. V and J are TRBV7-9 and TRBJ1-1; 8 positions match TRBD1. The sequencing sample was made of PBMCs. CDR3 sequence: CASSPSRTGPNTEAFF. The CDR3 region has the DNA TGTGCCAGCAGCCCGAGTCGGACAGGGCCGAACACTGAAGCTTTCTTT. Full variable domain (rest looked up from reference TRBV7-9 and TRBJ1-1): DTGVSQNPRHKITKRGQNVTFRCDPISEHNRLYWYRQTLGQGPEFLTYFQNEAQLEKSRLLSDRFSAERPKGSFSTLEIQRTEQGDSAMYLCASSPSRTGPNTEAFFGQGTRLTVV.